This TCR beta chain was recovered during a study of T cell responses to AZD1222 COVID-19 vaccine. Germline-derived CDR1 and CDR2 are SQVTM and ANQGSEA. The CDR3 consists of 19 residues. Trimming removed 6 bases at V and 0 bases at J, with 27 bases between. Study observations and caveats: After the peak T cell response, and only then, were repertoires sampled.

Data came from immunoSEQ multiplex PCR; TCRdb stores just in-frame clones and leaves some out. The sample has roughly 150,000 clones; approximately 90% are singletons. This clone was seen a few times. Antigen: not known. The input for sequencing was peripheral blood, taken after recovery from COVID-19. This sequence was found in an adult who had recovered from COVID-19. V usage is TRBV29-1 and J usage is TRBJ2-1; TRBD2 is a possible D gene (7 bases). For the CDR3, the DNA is TGCAGCGTCCATGGATTGGCCGGGGGGCCAAAAAGCTCCTACAATGAGCAGTTCTTC. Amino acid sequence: CSVHGLAGGPKSSYNEQFF.